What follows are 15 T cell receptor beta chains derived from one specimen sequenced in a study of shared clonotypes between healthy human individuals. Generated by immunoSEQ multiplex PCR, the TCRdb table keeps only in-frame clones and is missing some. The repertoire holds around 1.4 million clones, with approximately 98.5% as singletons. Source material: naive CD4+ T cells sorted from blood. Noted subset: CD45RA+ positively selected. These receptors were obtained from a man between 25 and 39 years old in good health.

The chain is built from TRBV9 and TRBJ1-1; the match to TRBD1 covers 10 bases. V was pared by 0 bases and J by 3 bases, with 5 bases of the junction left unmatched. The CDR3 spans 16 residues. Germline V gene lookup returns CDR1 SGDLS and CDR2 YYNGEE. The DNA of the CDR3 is TGTGCCAGCAGCGTAGGGGGGACAGGGGCATACACTGAAGCTTTCTTT. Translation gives CASSVGGTGAYTEAFF. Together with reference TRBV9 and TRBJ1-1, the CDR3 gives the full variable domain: DSGVTQTPKHLITATGQRVTLRCSPRSGDLSVYWYQQSLDQGLQFLIQYYNGEERAKGNILERFSAQQFPDLHSELNLSSLELGDSALYFCASSVGGTGAYTEAFFGQGTRLTVV.

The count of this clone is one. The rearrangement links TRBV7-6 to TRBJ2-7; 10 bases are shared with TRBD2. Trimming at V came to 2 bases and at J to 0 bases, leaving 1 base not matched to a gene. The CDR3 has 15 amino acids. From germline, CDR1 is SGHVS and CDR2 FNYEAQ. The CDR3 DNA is TGTGCCAGCAGCTTAATAGCGGGGGGCTCCTACGAGCAGTACTTC. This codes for CASSLIAGGSYEQYF.

The CDR3 DNA reads TGTGCCAGCAGCTCCGGACTAGCGGGAGGACGTGCAGATACGCAGTATTTT. This codes for CASSSGLAGGRADTQYF. The chain is built from TRBV7-7 and TRBJ2-3, with 14 bases identical to TRBD2. Looked up from germline, CDR1 is SSHAT and CDR2 is FNYEAQ (reference sequence). J was trimmed by 4 bases and V by 4 bases; bases with no gene match: 7. The CDR3 is 17 amino acids. The variable domain in full, with the rest retrieved from reference TRBV7-7 and TRBJ2-3, is GAGVSQSPRYKVTKRGQDVTLRCDPISSHATLYWYQQALGQGPEFLTYFNYEAQPDKSGLPSDRFSAERPEGSISTLTIQRTEQRDSAMYRCASSSGLAGGRADTQYFGPGTRLTVL.

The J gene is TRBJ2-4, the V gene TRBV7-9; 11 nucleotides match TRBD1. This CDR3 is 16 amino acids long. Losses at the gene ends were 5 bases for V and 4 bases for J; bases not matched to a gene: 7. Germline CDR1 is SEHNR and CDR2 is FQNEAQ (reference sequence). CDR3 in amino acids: CASSRTGGADKNIQYF. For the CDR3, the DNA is TGTGCCAGCAGCCGGACAGGGGGCGCCGATAAAAACATTCAGTACTTC.

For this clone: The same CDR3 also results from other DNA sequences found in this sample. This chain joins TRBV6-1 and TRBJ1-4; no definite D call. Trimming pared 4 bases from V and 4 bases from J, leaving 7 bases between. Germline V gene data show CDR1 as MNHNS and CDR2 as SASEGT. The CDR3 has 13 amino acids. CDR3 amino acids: CASSVKGNEKLFF. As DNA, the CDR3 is TGTGCCAGCAGTGTAAAGGGTAATGAAAAACTGTTTTTT.

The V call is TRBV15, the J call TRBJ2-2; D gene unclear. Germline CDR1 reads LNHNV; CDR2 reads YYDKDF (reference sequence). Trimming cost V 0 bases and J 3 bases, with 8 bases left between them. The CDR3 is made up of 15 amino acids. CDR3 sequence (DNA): TGTGCCACCAGCAGAGATAGAGTACACACCGGGGAGCTGTTTTTT. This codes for CATSRDRVHTGELFF.

The chain's CDR3 is CASNGLAAYNEQFF. The DNA of the CDR3 is TGTGCCAGTAACGGACTAGCGGCTTACAATGAGCAGTTCTTC. The V gene is TRBV19, the J gene TRBJ2-1, with 10 bases fitting TRBD2. The CDR3 is 14 residues long. Per the germline V gene, CDR1 is LNHDA and CDR2 is SQIVND (reference sequence). V was clipped by 7 bases and J by 4 bases; unmatched bases: 4.

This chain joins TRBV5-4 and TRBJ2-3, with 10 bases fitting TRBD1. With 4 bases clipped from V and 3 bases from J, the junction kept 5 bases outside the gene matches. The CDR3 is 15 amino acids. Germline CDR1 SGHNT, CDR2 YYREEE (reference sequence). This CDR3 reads CASSPPGQGTDTQYF. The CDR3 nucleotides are TGTGCCAGCAGCCCGCCGGGACAGGGGACAGATACGCAGTATTTT. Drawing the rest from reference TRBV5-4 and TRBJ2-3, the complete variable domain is ETGVTQSPTHLIKTRGQQVTLRCSSQSGHNTVSWYQQALGQGPQFIFQYYREEENGRGNFPPRFSGLQFPNYSSELNVNALELDDSALYLCASSPPGQGTDTQYFGPGTRLTVL.

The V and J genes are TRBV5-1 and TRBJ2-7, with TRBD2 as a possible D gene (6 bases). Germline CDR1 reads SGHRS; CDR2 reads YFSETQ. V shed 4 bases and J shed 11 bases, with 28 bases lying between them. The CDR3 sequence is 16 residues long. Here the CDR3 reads CASSLPPSDRSYAEYF. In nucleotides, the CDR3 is TGCGCCAGCAGCCTACCCCCTAGCGATCGGAGCTACGCCGAGTACTTC.

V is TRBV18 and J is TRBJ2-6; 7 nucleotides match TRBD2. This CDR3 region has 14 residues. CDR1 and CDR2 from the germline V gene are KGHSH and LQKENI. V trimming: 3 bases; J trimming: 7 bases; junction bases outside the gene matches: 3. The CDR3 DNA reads TGTGCCAGCTCACCGGGGGGGGTCGCCAACGTCCTGACTTTC. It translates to CASSPGGVANVLTF.

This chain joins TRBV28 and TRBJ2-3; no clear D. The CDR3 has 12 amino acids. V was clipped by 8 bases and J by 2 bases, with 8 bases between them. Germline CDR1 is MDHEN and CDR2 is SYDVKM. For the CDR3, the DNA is TGTGCCAGCTATGCCGCCACAGATACGCAGTATTTT. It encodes CASYAATDTQYF.

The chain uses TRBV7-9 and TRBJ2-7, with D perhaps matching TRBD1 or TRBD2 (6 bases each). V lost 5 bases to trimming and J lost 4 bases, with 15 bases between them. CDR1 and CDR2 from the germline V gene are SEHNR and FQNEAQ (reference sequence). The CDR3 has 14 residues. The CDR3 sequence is CASSPKGGRYEQYF. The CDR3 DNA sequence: TGTGCCAGCAGCCCTAAGGGGGGCCGATACGAGCAGTACTTC.

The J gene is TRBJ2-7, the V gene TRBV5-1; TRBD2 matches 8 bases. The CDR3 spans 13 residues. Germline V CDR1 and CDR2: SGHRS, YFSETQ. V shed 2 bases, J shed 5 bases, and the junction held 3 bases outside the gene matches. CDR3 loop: CASSFSGANEQYF. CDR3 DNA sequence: TGCGCCAGCAGCTTTAGCGGGGCGAACGAGCAGTACTTC.

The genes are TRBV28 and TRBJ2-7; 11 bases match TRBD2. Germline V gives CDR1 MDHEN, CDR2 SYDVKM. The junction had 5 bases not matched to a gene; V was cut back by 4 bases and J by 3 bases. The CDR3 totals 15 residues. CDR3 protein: CASSSFGLAGYEQYF. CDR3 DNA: TGTGCCAGCAGTTCTTTCGGACTAGCGGGCTACGAGCAGTACTTC. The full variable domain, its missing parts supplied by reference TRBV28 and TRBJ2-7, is DVKVTQSSRYLVKRTGEKVFLECVQDMDHENMFWYRQDPGLGLRLIYFSYDVKMKEKGDIPEGYSVSREKKERFSLILESASTNQTSMYLCASSSFGLAGYEQYFGPGTRLTVT.

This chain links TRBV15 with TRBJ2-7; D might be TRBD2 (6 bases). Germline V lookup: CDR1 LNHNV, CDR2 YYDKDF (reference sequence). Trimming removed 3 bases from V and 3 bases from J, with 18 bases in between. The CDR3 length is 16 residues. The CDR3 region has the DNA TGTGCCACCAGCAGGGCCCGGACGGGAGCTCGCTACGAGCAGTACTTC. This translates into CATSRARTGARYEQYF.